This paragraph covers one TCR beta chain sequence. Its antigen remains unknown. The junction departs from germline at one end; a sequencing error may be responsible. TCRdb itself ran the reads through MiXCR, one entry per CDR3 protein. The sample comprises fewer than 1,000,000 distinct CDR3 sequences, less than 40% of which are singletons, and about 14% rests with the top ten. The data were obtained in a study of T cell repertoires in cytomegalovirus infection. Study as a whole: Through public TCR beta signatures, both CMV infection and matching HLA type were indicated.

Findings and caveats of the study: It was HLA-C-restricted CMV-specific TCR beta clonotypes that dominated the response ex vivo.

The CDR3 loop spans 17 amino acids. In germline, CDR1 is SGHDT, CDR2 YYEEEE. The receptor's source is a human donor in good health (CMV status not recorded). Some clones in this sample may be carry-over from other donors' samples. Source: cultured CD8+ T cells from PBMCs, taken from culture after CMV antigen stimulation. This sequence joins TRBV5-6 and TRBJ2-3; 12 bases align to TRBD2. The CDR3 bases are TGTGCCAGAAGCTTGGGACTAGCGGGTTACACTCCAGATACGCAGTATTTT. This sequence encodes CARSLGLAGYTPDTQYF.